The clone carrying this TCR beta chain was found once. Its antigen is as yet unknown. All patients relapsed after autologous stem cell transplantation, and brentuximab vedotin exposure varied. Complete response, partial response or progressive disease constituted the best response categories observed. CDR1 is SGHDT and CDR2 is YYEEEE in the germline V gene. Trimming took 3 bases from V and 8 from J, leaving 14 bases between them. The CDR3 covers 13 residues. The sample belongs to a study of PD-1 blockade in classical Hodgkin lymphoma. The protocol was immunoSEQ multiplex PCR, while the TCRdb copy is restricted to in-frame clones and leaves out a portion. There are 21,000 or so clones in the sample; 74% occur only once, and 20% to 25% lies in the top ten. The study, taken as a whole, reports: Newly diagnosed patients and complete responders had comparable diversity at baseline.

This specimen consisted of peripheral blood mononuclear cells (PBMCs), obtained at baseline. The chain employs TRBV5-6 and TRBJ1-1; no firm D call. The origin of this receptor is a human donor with classical Hodgkin lymphoma. The CDR3 here is CASSSLLLPEAFF. The CDR3 DNA follows: TGTGCCAGCAGCTCACTCTTGTTGCCAGAAGCTTTCTTT. The full variable domain, with the rest looked up from reference TRBV5-6 and TRBJ1-1, is DAGVTQSPTHLIKTRGQQVTLRCSPKSGHDTVSWYQQALGQGPQFIFQYYEEEERQRGNFPDRFSGHQFPNYSSELNVNALLLGDSALYLCASSSLLLPEAFFGQGTRLTVV.